The 29 T cell receptor beta chains below come from one sample, sequenced in a study of shared clonotypes between healthy human individuals. Clones were read by immunoSEQ multiplex PCR, and TCRdb kept only the in-frame ones, dropping some. The repertoire includes around 510,000 clones, 95% to 97% of them detected once, and about 0.06% sits in the top ten. Sample: naive CD4+ T cells sorted from blood. The subset here: CD45RA+ positively selected. All receptors derive from a woman between 25 and 40 years old in good health.

Worth noting for this clone: This CDR3 is also generated by other DNA sequences in the sample. The V call is TRBV28, the J call TRBJ2-5, with 13 bases identical to TRBD2. Germline V gene sequence: CDR1 MDHEN, CDR2 SYDVKM. CDR3 length: 15 residues. V dropped 5 bases and J dropped 5; count of bases not matched to a gene: 5. The CDR3 is CASSPGLAGVETQYF. In DNA form, the CDR3 reads TGTGCCAGCAGTCCTGGACTAGCGGGAGTTGAGACCCAGTACTTC.

This chain links TRBV2 with TRBJ2-5; D tentatively reads TRBD1 or TRBD2 (5 bases each). Germline-derived CDR1 and CDR2 are SNHLY and FYNNEI. This CDR3 is 17 amino acids long. Trimming left V 6 bases short and J 5 bases short, with 25 bases between. The CDR3 DNA is TGTGCCAGCAGCGAAAGGGCTGGGGGATTTTCAGGGGAGACCCAGTACTTC. Its translation is CASSERAGGFSGETQYF.

V is TRBV6-6 and J is TRBJ2-7; 8 nucleotides line up with TRBD1. Germline assignment: CDR1 MNHNY and CDR2 SVGAGI (reference sequence). This CDR3 comprises 14 residues. V was clipped by 4 bases and J by 3 bases; unmatched bases: 5. CDR3 nucleotides: TGTGCCAGCAGTTCCTCTGACAGGGGCTACGAGCAGTACTTC. This codes for CASSSSDRGYEQYF.

The chain joins TRBV28 to TRBJ1-5; D perhaps matches TRBD1 (6 bases). Germline V gene sequence: CDR1 MDHEN, CDR2 SYDVKM. V gave up 7 bases and J gave up 1 base, with 14 bases separating them. The CDR3 spans 15 residues. The CDR3 nucleotides are TGTGCCAGCACCACGAGCACAGGGAGCAATCAGCCCCAGCATTTT. Translating gives CASTTSTGSNQPQHF.

On this clone itself: The same CDR3 also results from other DNA sequences found in this sample. The V call is TRBV4-2, the J call TRBJ2-7; the D is unclear. Trimming took 6 bases from V and 2 from J, leaving 20 bases between them. CDR3 length: 16 amino acids. Looked up from germline, CDR1 is LGHNA and CDR2 is YNFKEQ. CDR3 protein: CASSPSGGGTPYEQYF. Here the CDR3 DNA reads TGTGCCAGCAGTCCATCAGGCGGCGGAACCCCCTACGAGCAGTACTTC.

This clone has only one observation. J is TRBJ2-3 and V is TRBV10-3; unclear D gene. Germline V gives CDR1 ENHRY, CDR2 SYGVKD. The CDR3 covers 12 residues. Trimming shortened V by 6 bases and J by 2 bases, and 6 bases separated the two germline ends. The CDR3 nucleotides read TGTGCCATCAGCCCCCACACAGATACGCAGTATTTT. This sequence encodes CAISPHTDTQYF.

The chain links TRBV9 to TRBJ2-2; D is possibly TRBD2 (6 bases). The CDR3 is made up of 15 amino acids. With 0 bases removed from V and 8 bases from J, the gap between germline ends came to 14 bases. Germline lookup yields CDR1 SGDLS and CDR2 YYNGEE. The CDR3 here is CASSVDRDWLGELFF. The CDR3 DNA reads as TGTGCCAGCAGCGTAGACCGGGACTGGCTGGGGGAGCTGTTTTTT.

V gene TRBV13 combines with J gene TRBJ1-1, with D possibly TRBD1 on 6 matching bases. CDR3 length: 16 residues. Trimming shortened V by 5 bases and J by 6 bases, and 22 bases separated the two germline ends. CDR1 is PRHDT, CDR2 FYEKMQ, per germline (reference sequence). The CDR3 loop reads CASSLRTTGTGAEAFF. CDR3 nucleotides: TGTGCCAGCAGCCTCCGTACCACAGGGACCGGGGCTGAAGCTTTCTTT. Combining the CDR3 with reference TRBV13 and TRBJ1-1 gives the whole variable domain AAGVIQSPRHLIKEKRETATLKCYPIPRHDTVYWYQQGPGQDPQFLISFYEKMQSDKGSIPDRFSAQQFSDYHSELNMSSLELGDSALYFCASSLRTTGTGAEAFFGQGTRLTVV.

In its sample, this clone was seen once. The chain combines TRBV5-4 with TRBJ1-2, with 7 bases identical to TRBD1. The CDR3 extends over 14 amino acids. The J segment lost 5 bases and the V segment lost 3 bases, leaving 7 bases of the junction unmatched. CDR1 is SGHNT and CDR2 is YYREEE in the germline V gene (reference sequence). The CDR3 DNA reads as TGTGCCAGCAGCTCGACAGGGCTGATATATGGCTACACCTTC. Its protein product is CASSSTGLIYGYTF.

The V call is TRBV19, the J call TRBJ1-5, with 8 bases that match TRBD1. The CDR3 runs to 14 residues. Trimming removed 7 bases from V and 9 bases from J; junction bases left unmatched: 11. The germline gives CDR1 LNHDA, CDR2 SQIVND (reference sequence). CDR3 in amino acids: CASTIDRGEWPQHF. CDR3 in DNA: TGTGCCAGTACCATTGACAGGGGAGAGTGGCCCCAGCATTTT.

The CDR3 here is CASRDSPLNTGELFF. The CDR3 DNA is TGTGCCAGTCGTGACAGCCCACTGAACACCGGGGAGCTGTTTTTT. The rearrangement uses TRBV19 and TRBJ2-2; TRBD1 might be the D (5 bases). Germline V lookup: CDR1 LNHDA, CDR2 SQIVND (reference sequence). V lost 8 bases and J lost 1, with 14 bases in between. The CDR3 runs to 15 residues.

The chain employs TRBV19 and TRBJ2-7; D remains ambiguous. The V gene's germline CDR1 is LNHDA and CDR2 SQIVND (reference sequence). CDR3 length: 13 residues. Trimming pared 3 bases from V and 7 bases from J, leaving 13 bases between. CDR3 coding DNA: TGTGCCAGTAGTATTCCAGGTTCGAGGGAGCAGTACTTC. It encodes CASSIPGSREQYF.

The V call is TRBV7-8, the J call TRBJ2-7; 7 nucleotides align to TRBD1. Germline V gene data show CDR1 as SGHVS and CDR2 as FQNEAQ. The CDR3 extends over 15 amino acids. J was trimmed by 3 bases and V by 1 base; bases with no gene match: 6. CDR3 coding DNA: TGTGCCAGCAGCTTAGGGGGGACAGATATCTACGAGCAGTACTTC. Translation gives CASSLGGTDIYEQYF. The whole variable domain, filled in from reference TRBV7-8 and TRBJ2-7, reads GAGVSQSPRYKVAKRGQDVALRCDPISGHVSLFWYQQALGQGPEFLTYFQNEAQLDKSGLPSDRFFAERPEGSVSTLKIQRTQQEDSAVYLCASSLGGTDIYEQYFGPGTRLTVT.

This chain uses TRBV14 with TRBJ1-5, with D hard to call. Per germline, CDR1 SGHDN and CDR2 FVKESK. The CDR3 has 21 residues. Deletions cut 0 bases from V and 2 bases from J, with 26 bases between. CDR3 sequence reads: CASSQDRQEVSVREGNQPQHF. For the CDR3, the DNA is TGTGCCAGCAGCCAAGATCGGCAAGAGGTATCTGTCCGGGAAGGCAATCAGCCCCAGCATTTT.

The chain joins TRBV5-1 to TRBJ2-7, with 13 positions matching TRBD2. There are 16 residues in the CDR3. V was clipped by 4 bases and J by 3 bases; unmatched bases: 7. The V gene's germline CDR1 is SGHRS and CDR2 YFSETQ. This CDR3 reads CASSAMGLAGIYEQYF. In nucleotides, the CDR3 is TGCGCCAGCAGCGCCATGGGACTAGCGGGAATCTACGAGCAGTACTTC.

Turning to this clone: The same CDR3 is also encoded by other DNA sequences in this sample. This rearrangement joins TRBV19 to TRBJ2-2; D is possibly TRBD1 or TRBD2 (7 bases each). V was trimmed by 4 bases and J by 6 bases, leaving 12 bases between them. Germline CDR1 reads LNHDA; CDR2 reads SQIVND (reference sequence). The CDR3 length is 14 residues. The DNA for the CDR3 is TGTGCCAGTAGTACCCAGGGGGGGGCCGGGGAGCTGTTTTTT. This translates into CASSTQGGAGELFF.

The rearrangement uses TRBV5-1 and TRBJ2-2, with 9 bases matching TRBD2. The CDR3 contains 16 residues. Unmatched junction bases numbered 7, after V lost 7 bases and J lost 0 bases. Looked up from germline, CDR1 is SGHRS and CDR2 is YFSETQ. CDR3 nucleotide sequence: TGCGCCAGCCAGGGCGGGAGGGTGACGAACACCGGGGAGCTGTTTTTT. This sequence encodes CASQGGRVTNTGELFF.

The chain joins TRBV19 to TRBJ1-3; unclear D gene. Trimming pared 1 base from V and 2 bases from J, leaving 15 bases between. Germline V CDR1 and CDR2: LNHDA, SQIVND (reference sequence). The CDR3 consists of 17 residues. The CDR3 protein is CASSIGEGARAGNTIYF. Here the CDR3 DNA reads TGTGCCAGTAGTATAGGGGAGGGAGCAAGAGCTGGAAACACCATATATTTT.

The V call is TRBV28, the J call TRBJ2-2, with 13 nucleotides matching TRBD2. Germline CDR1 is MDHEN and CDR2 is SYDVKM. V lost 6 bases, J lost 7 bases, and 5 bases stayed unmatched. The CDR3 extends over 15 amino acids. The CDR3 loop is CASSTSGRADGELFF. CDR3 coding DNA: TGTGCCAGCAGCACTAGCGGGAGGGCGGACGGGGAGCTGTTTTTT.

The chain links TRBV6-5 to TRBJ2-5, with D maybe TRBD2 (6 bases). Trimming shortened V by 6 bases and J by 2 bases, and 13 bases separated the two germline ends. The CDR3 runs to 14 residues. Looked up from germline, CDR1 is MNHEY and CDR2 is SVGAGI. The CDR3 loop is CASSPGTRQETQYF. The CDR3 coding sequence is TGTGCCAGCAGCCCCGGGACTCGGCAAGAGACCCAGTACTTC.

This chain links TRBV11-2 with TRBJ2-7; 9 nucleotides match TRBD2. The germline V gene has CDR1 SGHAT and CDR2 FQNNGV. The CDR3 has 14 residues. V trimming: 5 bases; J trimming: 7 bases; junction bases outside the gene matches: 9. As DNA, the CDR3 is TGTGCCAGCAGCCCACGAGCGGGAGGAGGGGAGCAGTACTTC. Translation gives CASSPRAGGGEQYF.

The chain combines TRBV7-9 with TRBJ2-1; TRBD2 aligns across 8 bases. The V gene's germline CDR1 is SEHNR and CDR2 FQNEAQ (reference sequence). The CDR3 has 14 residues. The trim removed 6 bases at V and 8 bases at J, leaving 9 bases unmatched. CDR3 DNA sequence: TGTGCCAGCAGGAACAGCGGGAGCAGCGATGAGCAGTTCTTC. Amino acids: CASRNSGSSDEQFF.

The chain links TRBV28 to TRBJ1-1; tentatively, D is TRBD1 (6 bases). With 6 bases removed from V and 2 bases from J, the gap between germline ends came to 13 bases. The length of the CDR3 is 14 residues. CDR1 is MDHEN, CDR2 SYDVKM, per germline. The CDR3 DNA reads as TGTGCCAGCAGGAGGGGGTCTACTAACACTGAAGCTTTCTTT. The encoded protein is CASRRGSTNTEAFF.

This sequence joins TRBV7-8 and TRBJ2-5; the D gene is possibly TRBD2 (5 bases). This CDR3 contains 14 residues. The germline V gene encodes CDR1 SGHVS and CDR2 FQNEAQ. Trimming removed 5 bases from V and 2 bases from J, with 12 bases in between. The CDR3 is CASSASPGQETQYF. CDR3 DNA sequence: TGTGCCAGCAGCGCCAGTCCGGGGCAAGAGACCCAGTACTTC.

This chain uses TRBV18 with TRBJ2-5; D not certain. Per the germline V gene, CDR1 is KGHSH and CDR2 is LQKENI. The CDR3 loop spans 12 amino acids. Trimming left V 3 bases short and J 5 bases short, with 7 bases between. CDR3 amino acids: CASSPTFETQYF. The DNA for the CDR3 is TGTGCCAGCTCACCTACCTTTGAGACCCAGTACTTC. Combining the CDR3 with reference TRBV18 and TRBJ2-5 gives the whole variable domain NAGVMQNPRHLVRRRGQEARLRCSPMKGHSHVYWYRQLPEEGLKFMVYLQKENIIDESGMPKERFSAEFPKEGPSILRIQQVVRGDSAAYFCASSPTFETQYFGPGTRLLVL.

This clone was recorded once. This chain links TRBV10-2 with TRBJ1-3, with D unresolved. CDR1 and CDR2 (germline): WSHSY, SAAADI. Trimming cost V 6 bases and J 0 bases, with 18 bases left between them. This CDR3 comprises 17 residues. CDR3 loop: CASRREAARSSGNTIYF. CDR3 DNA sequence: TGCGCCAGCAGGAGGGAGGCAGCCCGTAGCTCTGGAAACACCATATATTTT.

The chain is built from TRBV18 and TRBJ1-5, with D unclear. Trimming cost V 3 bases and J 2 bases, with 17 bases left between them. Germline loops: CDR1 KGHSH, CDR2 LQKENI. CDR3 size: 17 residues. The CDR3 coding sequence is TGTGCCAGCTCACCCGTCGGTCCAGGAGAGGGCAATCAGCCCCAGCATTTT. It codes for CASSPVGPGEGNQPQHF. Together with reference TRBV18 and TRBJ1-5, the CDR3 gives the full variable domain: NAGVMQNPRHLVRRRGQEARLRCSPMKGHSHVYWYRQLPEEGLKFMVYLQKENIIDESGMPKERFSAEFPKEGPSILRIQQVVRGDSAAYFCASSPVGPGEGNQPQHFGDGTRLSIL.

The chain links TRBV28 to TRBJ2-2, with 7 bases identical to TRBD2. CDR3 length: 15 amino acids. Unmatched junction bases numbered 8, after V lost 4 bases and J lost 6 bases. Germline CDR1 MDHEN, CDR2 SYDVKM. The CDR3 nucleotides are TGTGCCAGCAGTTACCGGGGCGCGGGGGCCGGGGAGCTGTTTTTT. This gives the protein CASSYRGAGAGELFF.

The chain employs TRBV5-1 and TRBJ1-5; D is perhaps TRBD1 (5 bases). The CDR3 consists of 16 residues. The germline V gene encodes CDR1 SGHRS and CDR2 YFSETQ. The germline V and J ends were trimmed by 4 bases and 7 bases, with 21 bases remaining between them. The CDR3 reads CASSPWGMESGQPQHF. Written as DNA, the CDR3 is TGCGCCAGCAGCCCATGGGGGATGGAGAGCGGACAGCCCCAGCATTTT.